These 2 T cell receptor beta chains were all obtained from the same sample, sequenced in a study of CD8 T cells in ankylosing spondylitis. TCRdb re-derived calls from the 5' RACE reads in MiXCR, one entry per CDR3 protein. The table has about 64,000 distinct CDR3 sequences, about 6% seen once; the top ten hold around 4.5%. Sequences were obtained from synovial fluid, either unsorted or a sorted T cell fraction (not recorded which). Receptors originate from a male donor with ankylosing spondylitis.

This clonotype came up many times. The CDR3 DNA reads TGCGCCAGCAGCTCGGGGACTAGCGGGAGGAAACCCTCCTACGAGCAGTACTTC. Its translation is CASSSGTSGRKPSYEQYF. V is TRBV5-1 and J is TRBJ2-7; 15 bases fit TRBD2. J was trimmed by 0 bases and V by 3 bases; bases with no gene match: 7. Germline-derived CDR1 and CDR2 are SGHRS and YFSETQ. The CDR3 sequence is 18 residues long.

This clonotype was seen at least ten times. V gene TRBV11-3 combines with J gene TRBJ2-2, with a tentative D call TRBD2 (5 bases). Trimming removed 6 bases from V and 9 bases from J, with 17 bases in between. This CDR3 has 14 amino acids. Per the germline V gene, CDR1 is SGHNT and CDR2 is YENEEA. The CDR3 loop is CASRSGVEYRELFF. The CDR3 DNA is TGTGCCAGCAGGTCCGGGGTTGAGTATCGGGAGCTGTTTTTT.